These 3 T cell receptor beta chains originate from one sample sequenced in a study of Tregs in tolerant kidney transplant recipients. Using immunoSEQ multiplex PCR, the repertoire was profiled, and TCRdb retains in-frame clones only, with some absent. The sample has some 90,000 clones, approximately 94% seen once; the top ten hold 4.7%. Sequenced: CD8+ T cells from blood. The source of these receptors is a human donor in good health.

This clone was seen once. CDR3 nucleotides: TGTGCCAGCTCACACAAAGGGACTAGCGCCATGGCGGAGACCCAGTACTTC. It codes for CASSHKGTSAMAETQYF. This chain joins TRBV18 and TRBJ2-5; TRBD2 agrees at 10 bases. The CDR3 runs to 17 residues. V trimming: 4 bases; J trimming: 5 bases; junction bases outside the gene matches: 13. Germline CDR1 reads KGHSH; CDR2 reads LQKENI.

The chain is built from TRBV15 and TRBJ2-3, with TRBD1 matching over 7 bases. Looked up from germline, CDR1 is LNHNV and CDR2 is YYDKDF (reference sequence). J gave up 1 base and V 3 bases, and 4 bases lay outside the gene matches. The CDR3 totals 15 residues. The CDR3 here is CATSRGDSRTDTQYF. For the CDR3, the DNA is TGTGCCACCAGCAGGGGGGACAGCCGCACAGATACGCAGTATTTT.

J is TRBJ2-7 and V is TRBV6-6, with D possibly matching TRBD2 (7 bases). Germline assignment: CDR1 MNHNY and CDR2 SVGAGI (reference sequence). Trimming took off 4 bases at V and 3 bases at J, with 10 bases between the two ends. The CDR3 spans 13 residues. The CDR3 DNA follows: TGTGCCAGCAGTTTGGGAGGGGGCTACGAGCAGTACTTC. This encodes CASSLGGGYEQYF.